This T cell receptor (beta chain) was sequenced in a study of blood T cell repertoires in COVID-19. Across the study: The United States, Italy and Spain were the sources of the acute and convalescent COVID-19 samples. PBMCs, B-cell-depleted T cells, or T cells provided the cDNA or gDNA that made up the material.

This clone was observed a single time. Per the original methods: Amplification of reference gene primers provided the estimated nucleated cell counts. This table comes from immunoSEQ multiplex PCR, and its TCRdb copy is limited to in-frame clones, with some not included. Clone size and V and J calls were adopted from that table, with D and trimming inferred from the DNA. Here the sample spans roughly 110,000 clones, over 80% being singletons. This CDR3 has 12 amino acids. Germline V lookup: CDR1 SEHNR, CDR2 FQNEAQ (reference sequence). Trimming pared 3 bases from V and 11 bases from J, leaving 13 bases between.

The clonotype originates from a woman aged 45-65 years with acute or convalescent COVID-19. This chain links TRBV7-9 with TRBJ1-1; the D gene is possibly TRBD1 (6 bases). The sequenced material came from peripheral blood. The CDR3 reads CASSFSNRAAFF. CDR3 DNA sequence: TGTGCCAGCAGCTTTTCTAACAGGGCGGCTTTCTTT.